This TCR beta chain derives from a study of radiotherapy plus CTLA-4 blockade in lung cancer. TCRdb's table, derived via immunoSEQ multiplex PCR, lists solely in-frame clones and lacks some. The sample yields about 62,000 clones, 76% seen once. Germline V gene sequence: CDR1 MDHEN, CDR2 SYDVKM. V dropped 4 bases and J dropped 2; count of bases not matched to a gene: 12. The CDR3 sequence is 19 residues long. The chain joins TRBV28 to TRBJ2-3; 13 bases match TRBD2. The clonotype was recovered from a human donor with non-small cell lung cancer who had a complete response to radiotherapy plus ipilimumab. Source: peripheral blood, taken from a patient treated with radiotherapy plus ipilimumab. CDR3 in DNA: TGTGCCAGCAGTTCCCGGACTAGCGGGAGAGGGGCTCCCACAGATACGCAGTATTTT. Its protein product is CASSSRTSGRGAPTDTQYF. Full variable domain (missing parts from reference TRBV28 and TRBJ2-3): DVKVTQSSRYLVKRTGEKVFLECVQDMDHENMFWYRQDPGLGLRLIYFSYDVKMKEKGDIPEGYSVSREKKERFSLILESASTNQTSMYLCASSSRTSGRGAPTDTQYFGPGTRLTVL.